This entry lists 16 T cell receptor beta chains sequenced from one sample in a study of post-analysis software for immune sequencing data. Study-wide results and caveats: Higher frequency in patients than in controls was seen for five TRBV segments, with TRBV5-6, TRBV5-1 and TRBV20-1 among them.

Antigens of these TCRs are unknown. Unique-molecular-identifier-tagged TCR beta cDNA libraries were used. TCRdb reanalysed the PCR reads using MiXCR and keeps one entry per CDR3 protein. The data contain roughly 870,000 distinct CDR3 sequences, about 50% of them seen just once; the ten biggest clones take up approximately 4.5%. Input material: blood. These receptor sequences come from a girl aged 10-17 years with multiple sclerosis.

The chain joins TRBV12-3 or TRBV12-4 to TRBJ2-7, with TRBD2 identical over 9 bases. The CDR3 totals 15 residues. Trimming at V came to 1 base and at J to 5 bases, leaving 6 bases not matched to a gene. The CDR3 is CASSLGASGADEQYF. The CDR3, as DNA: TGTGCCAGCAGTTTAGGGGCTAGCGGGGCTGACGAGCAGTACTTC.

With respect to this clonotype: A much bigger clone sits one base away, suggesting this may be a read error. This chain connects TRBV25-1 to TRBJ2-7; D call uncertain. The CDR3 runs to 11 residues. The V end lost 6 bases, the J end lost 2 bases, and 5 bases lay between the germline ends. Germline-derived CDR1 and CDR2 are MGHDK and SYGVNS. CDR3 sequence: CASRDAYEQYF. CDR3 DNA: TGTGCCAGCAGGGACGCCTACGAGCAGTACTTC.

The chain is built from TRBV5-6 and TRBJ1-1, with D tentatively TRBD1 (5 bases). Germline-derived CDR1 and CDR2 are SGHDT and YYEEEE. Trimming took 4 bases from V and 6 from J, leaving 16 bases between them. This CDR3 contains 14 residues. This chain's CDR3 is CASSAGDSASEAFF. In nucleotides, the CDR3 is TGTGCCAGCAGCGCCGGAGACAGCGCGTCTGAAGCTTTCTTT.

The rearrangement uses TRBV12-3 or TRBV12-4 and TRBJ2-3; D is uncertain. V was shortened by 3 bases and J by 0 bases, with 16 bases between the two germline ends. The CDR3 is 17 amino acids. In DNA form, the CDR3 reads TGTGCCAGCAGTTTCCCGCGGACGGGCCTAAGCACAGATACGCAGTATTTT. It yields the protein CASSFPRTGLSTDTQYF.

V gene TRBV7-9 combines with J gene TRBJ2-5; 8 bases agree with TRBD2. The CDR3 consists of 15 residues. The trim removed 3 bases at V and 2 bases at J, leaving 5 bases unmatched. Germline V gives CDR1 SEHNR, CDR2 FQNEAQ (reference sequence). The CDR3 is CASSFSGDLQETQYF. The CDR3 nucleotides are TGTGCCAGCAGCTTTAGCGGGGATTTACAAGAGACCCAGTACTTC.

V usage is TRBV20-1 and J usage is TRBJ2-5; 7 nucleotides line up with TRBD1. Trimming cost V 0 bases and J 1 base; bases outside gene matches: 8. This CDR3 is built from 16 residues. CDR1 is DFQATT, CDR2 SNEGSKA, per germline (reference sequence). The CDR3 protein is CSARDSDKGAQETQYF. CDR3 DNA sequence: TGCAGTGCTAGAGATTCCGATAAGGGGGCCCAAGAGACCCAGTACTTC.

This rearrangement joins TRBV5-1 to TRBJ2-5, with unresolved D. The CDR3 contains 12 residues. The germline gives CDR1 SGHRS, CDR2 YFSETQ. The V end was cut by 0 bases, the J end by 11 bases, with 11 bases between. CDR3 DNA sequence: TGCGCCAGCAGCTTGGCTTACAATGAGCAGTACTTC. Translating it yields CASSLAYNEQYF.

The J gene is TRBJ2-1, the V gene TRBV11-3; the D gene is possibly TRBD1 (6 bases). There are 15 residues in the CDR3. Germline V CDR1 and CDR2: SGHNT, YENEEA. The V end was cut by 5 bases, the J end by 6 bases, with 17 bases between. The CDR3 DNA reads as TGTGCCAGCAGCATAGGGGGACGTCAGACCAATGAGCAGTTCTTC. Its protein is CASSIGGRQTNEQFF.

The V and J genes are TRBV6-1 and TRBJ2-5; D is undetermined. Trimming stripped 2 bases from V and 5 bases from J, with 15 bases between. Per the germline V gene, CDR1 is MNHNS and CDR2 is SASEGT. The CDR3 has 15 residues. The CDR3, as DNA: TGTGCCAGCAGTGAACGGGTCTCCTCTGGGGAGACCCAGTACTTC. It codes for CASSERVSSGETQYF.

The V gene is TRBV3-1, the J gene TRBJ1-6, with D tentatively TRBD1 (6 bases). The CDR3 covers 18 residues. V lost 1 base and J 7 bases, leaving 20 bases between the germline ends. Per germline, CDR1 LGHDT and CDR2 YNNKEL (reference sequence). Here the CDR3 DNA reads TGTGCCAGCAGCCAAGGGGGGGGCCCCGGACTTTTGAATTCACCCCTCCACTTT. Translated: CASSQGGGPGLLNSPLHF.

V is TRBV7-6 and J is TRBJ1-6, with D unclear. Trimming took 0 bases from V and 6 from J, leaving 9 bases between them. Germline CDR1 and CDR2: SGHVS and FNYEAQ. The CDR3 has 15 amino acids. CDR3 residues: CASSLAWDTNSPLHF. CDR3 nucleotides: TGTGCCAGCAGCTTAGCGTGGGATACTAATTCACCCCTCCACTTT. Full variable domain (outside the CDR3, taken from reference TRBV7-6 and TRBJ1-6): GAGVSQSPRYKVTKRGQDVALRCDPISGHVSLYWYRQALGQGPEFLTYFNYEAQQDKSGLPNDRFSAERPEGSISTLTIQRTEQRDSAMYRCASSLAWDTNSPLHFGNGTRLTVT.

V usage is TRBV7-9 and J usage is TRBJ2-4; D is possibly TRBD2 (6 bases). The J call is in doubt because the DNA end fits TRBJ2-7 better. The CDR3 extends over 13 amino acids. CDR1 and CDR2 from the germline V gene are SEHNR and FQNEAQ (reference sequence). CDR3 in amino acids: CASSSPGAYEQYF. The CDR3 DNA sequence: TGTGCCAGCAGCTCCCCGGGAGCCTACGAGCAGTACTTC.

This chain joins TRBV7-9 and TRBJ2-7, with 7 bases lining up with TRBD2. With 4 bases clipped from V and 5 bases from J, the junction kept 8 bases outside the gene matches. CDR3 size: 14 residues. CDR1 is SEHNR, CDR2 FQNEAQ, per germline (reference sequence). The CDR3 region has the DNA TGTGCCAGCAGCTCAAGGGACTACCCCAACGAGCAGTACTTC. This translates into CASSSRDYPNEQYF.

In regard to this clonotype: The conserved phenylalanine or tryptophan is not found at the CDR3 terminus, so this likely reflects a read error. The chain has TRBV5-8 and TRBJ2-5, with 9 nucleotides matching TRBD2. Losses at the gene ends were 0 bases for V and 9 bases for J; bases not matched to a gene: 12. The CDR3 is 16 residues long. Looked up from germline, CDR1 is SGHTS and CDR2 is YDEGEE. The CDR3 coding sequence is TGTGCCAGCAGCTTGGGAGGAGCGGGAGGCCACCCGGCCCAGTACGTC. It encodes CASSLGGAGGHPAQYV.

The chain joins TRBV3-1 to TRBJ2-5, with TRBD1 matching 8 bases. From germline, CDR1 is LGHDT and CDR2 YNNKEL (reference sequence). The V segment lost 0 bases and the J segment 4 bases; nucleotides outside the gene matches: 4. The CDR3 contains 15 residues. The CDR3 sequence is CASSQDRGRGETQYF. CDR3 coding DNA: TGTGCCAGCAGCCAAGACAGGGGGCGCGGAGAGACCCAGTACTTC.

The gene calls are TRBV20-1 and TRBJ2-5; the D gene could be TRBD1 or TRBD2 (5 bases each). The CDR3 has 14 residues. The germline gives CDR1 DFQATT, CDR2 SNEGSKA (reference sequence). Trimming took off 0 bases at V and 0 bases at J, with 8 bases between the two ends. DNA of the CDR3: TGCAGTGCTAGAGACGGGACCTACCAAGAGACCCAGTACTTC. This encodes CSARDGTYQETQYF.